This T cell receptor (beta chain) originates from a study of T cell responses to AZD1222 COVID-19 vaccine (dated by TCRdb to the early 2020s). Study-level background: TCR sequencing covered more than 230 trial participants: about 210 given two doses of AZD1222 and 26 given two doses of MenACWY control vaccine. Trial participants were enrolled by age into subgroups of 18-55, 56-69 and 70-plus years, and 148, 28 and 57 TCR-sequenced participants, respectively, were included in these subgroups. Broad study findings and their caveats: Spike-specific TCR breadth and depth rose significantly after two AZD1222 doses compared with day 0 and with MenACWY recipients. Participants were mostly white British and included more females than males, and it was suggested by the authors that clonal diversity may have been underestimated. No day 14 peak-response samples were available, so repertoires were characterized only after the peak T cell response. The 56-69-year group was small, and its depth increase did not reach significance, likely because of low power. CD4 TCRs associated with the vaccine covered the entire spike protein, and the dominant responses were in regions 160-218 and 743-854. Reportedly, almost half of the unique spike-specific TCRs recognized epitopes lying outside the regions that are mutated in the B.1.351 and B.1.1.7 variants. Conclusions about previously exposed vaccinees were limited because only a handful of AZD1222 recipients were SARS-CoV-2 seropositive at baseline.

The CDR3 regions of human TCRbeta chains were analyzed by immunosequencing. The authors processed their data as follows. Repertoire TCRs were checked for matches against a reference library of SARS-CoV-2-specific TCRs that had been generated using the MIRA antigen-specificity platform. Breadth meant the fraction of unique TCRs that were SARS-CoV-2-associated, whereas depth meant the fraction of total T cells that were SARS-CoV-2-associated. Using the MIRA data, every spike-specific TCR was mapped to the spike region that the TCR reacted to and assigned to either a CD4 or a CD8 class. Log10-transformed breadth and depth values were compared by one-way ANOVA with Sidak's multiple comparisons tests. Not all clones reach the TCRdb copy of this immuneACCESS table, which keeps in-frame sequences only. Checked studies attribute under half of the gap to unresolved V genes and leave the rest unexplained. V, J and clone size reflect that table, while D and trimming were determined from the DNA. For this sample there are approximately 130,000 clones; roughly 85% appear just once. The ten biggest clones cover 7.9% of the sample.

With respect to this clone: The antigen it binds to is not known. No clone much larger than this one lies a single base away; base qualities are absent.

The CDR3 starts with the cysteine, ends with the phenylalanine, and has 15 residues. CDR3 DNA is the only sequence kept; it has 45 bases, read in frame from the first base. Sequences SGHNT (CDR1) and YYREEE (CDR2) are obtained from the germline V gene (reference sequence). The germline V and J ends show losses of 4 bases and 9 bases respectively, and no gene match explains 9 bases of the junction. The time point label corresponds to: about 28 days (+/-7) after the second vaccine dose. What the treatment or condition label conveys for this sample: meningococcal conjugate vaccine given as trial control. Vaccinee samples were obtained from the UK trials COV001 and COV002, which included a single-blind randomized controlled phase 2/3 trial of AZD1222 (ChAdOx1 nCoV-19) in healthy adults. For TCRbeta chain sequencing, PBMC samples were collected from trial participants at day 0 and at day 28 after the second dose.

Source: peripheral blood, taken 28 days after the second dose of the MenACWY control vaccine. This clonotype originated in an adult who received the MenACWY meningococcal vaccine as a control. The chain was built from TRBV5-4 and TRBJ1-6, with TRBD1 identical over 8 junction bases. The nucleotide sequence is TGTGCCAGCAGCCTCCGGACAGGGCCAGGTTCACCCCTCCACTTT. The resulting protein is CASSLRTGPGSPLHF.